This T cell receptor beta chain was profiled in a study of blood T cell repertoires in COVID-19 (dated by TCRdb to between 2020 and 2021). In the study overall: Samples from collaborators originated in the United States, Italy and Spain and spanned both the acute and convalescent phases of COVID-19. The material from the prospective study consisted of cDNA or gDNA derived from T cells, B-cell-depleted T cells, or PBMCs. The dataset comprised deeply sampled blood TCRbeta repertoires from subjects exposed to, actively infected with, or recovered from COVID-19. The repertoires were released in a freely available public database intended as a resource for research on the immune response to SARS-CoV-2. Samples were obtained from the ongoing ImmuneRACE study (first 160 participants) and from 1,254 subjects provided by 6 global collaborators. Nearly every sample came with metadata listing a de-identified subject ID, COVID-19 status, age in years and sex. HLA class I and class II types, where available, came from metadata supplied by the sample provider rather than from assay-based typing.

General findings and caveats noted by the study authors: The quantity of clinical and demographic metadata differed by source and by participant and was supplied without curation.

Relative to germline, V is missing 4 bases and J is missing 3 bases, with 5 bases of the junction outside any gene match. Via the germline V gene, CDR1 is KGHDR and CDR2 SFDVKD. The CDR3 numbers 15 residues from cysteine through phenylalanine. Solely the CDR3 DNA is kept, with 45 bases framed from the first base. A word on this clone: Its antigen has not been determined. The record has no base qualities; no much larger clone is one base away.

The collaborating institutions used their own protocols to collect whole blood in K2EDTA tubes. For TCRbeta analysis, collaborators shipped samples in one of three forms: frozen whole blood, isolated PBMCs, or DNA extracted from either of those sample types. TCRbeta CDR3 regions were amplified from genomic DNA using the immunoSEQ Assay, a bias-controlled multiplex PCR. The authors processed their data as follows. The number of nucleated cells in each sample was estimated by amplification of reference gene primers within the assay. To quantify the absolute abundance of each unique TCRbeta CDR3 rearrangement, sequence reads were collapsed and filtered. For each sample, productive Simpson clonality was calculated by taking the square root of Simpson's diversity index across productive rearrangements. TCRdb mirrors the immuneACCESS table, restricted to in-frame sequences. Some clones are absent from its copies; in checked studies, under half trace to an unresolved V gene, and the reason for the others is unknown. The V and J calls and clone size are taken from that table; D and trimming were inferred from the DNA. The table for this sample lists roughly 290,000 clones; around nine tenths of them were counted only once. Around an eighth of the sample is in the top ten clones.

This TCR was sampled from a woman in her sixties with acute or convalescent COVID-19. The rearranged chain carries TRBV24-1 and TRBJ2-7, and 10 bases in between align with TRBD1. The sample taken for sequencing was peripheral blood. The CDR3 protein sequence reads: CATSETGTGDYEQYF. The nucleotide sequence is given as TGTGCCACCAGTGAAACCGGGACAGGGGACTACGAGCAGTACTTC.